This record concerns one TCR beta chain sequence. This sample was included in a study of blood T cell repertoires in COVID-19. Study summary: The origin of the acute and convalescent COVID-19 samples was the United States, Italy and Spain. From T cells, B-cell-depleted T cells, or PBMCs came the material, which was cDNA or gDNA.

CDR1 SQVTM and CDR2 ANQGSEA come from the germline V gene. The CDR3 covers 13 residues. Unmatched junction bases numbered 7, after V lost 7 bases and J lost 6 bases. As handled by the study authors: Using reference gene primer amplification, nucleated cell counts were estimated. TCRdb keeps only in-frame clones here, not all; method: immunoSEQ multiplex PCR. From that table come the V and J calls and clone size; the DNA was used to work out D and trimming. The data show fewer than 350,000 clones, about 85% seen once. Sequencing was done on a sample of peripheral blood. This TCR came from a woman aged 45-65 years with active or convalescent COVID-19. This rearrangement joins TRBV29-1 to TRBJ1-5; TRBD1 aligns across 9 bases. CDR3 nucleotide sequence: TGCAGCGCCGGAGACAGGGGGGCTCAGCCCCAGCATTTT. It specifies CSAGDRGAQPQHF.